This T cell receptor beta chain was sequenced in a study of regulatory T cells in long-lasting Graves disease. Assembly of TCR beta libraries relied on iRepertoire HTBI primers together with Arm-PCR of CDR3 regions. TCRdb ran MiXCR on the multiplex PCR reads and lists one entry per CDR3 protein. The sample gives 300,000 or so distinct CDR3 sequences, 20% of which show up once; just under 30% is in the top ten. Documented time point: persistent/refractory GD, antithyroid drugs over 5 years with positive TRAb. RNA from PBMCs was the source of the TCR library. This CDR3 is 15 amino acids long. The germline V gene has CDR1 MGHDK and CDR2 SYGVNS. The germline V and J ends were trimmed by 4 bases and 8 bases, with 17 bases remaining between them.

This sequence joins TRBV25-1 and TRBJ1-4; D might be TRBD1 (5 bases). This specimen consisted of peripheral blood mononuclear cells (PBMCs), obtained when the disease was refractory, from a patient treated with antithyroid drugs. The receptor was isolated from a female donor with Graves disease. The CDR3 DNA follows: TGTGCCAGCAGTGGGGAGGGGAATCGAAACGAAAAACTGTTTTTT. Protein sequence: CASSGEGNRNEKLFF.